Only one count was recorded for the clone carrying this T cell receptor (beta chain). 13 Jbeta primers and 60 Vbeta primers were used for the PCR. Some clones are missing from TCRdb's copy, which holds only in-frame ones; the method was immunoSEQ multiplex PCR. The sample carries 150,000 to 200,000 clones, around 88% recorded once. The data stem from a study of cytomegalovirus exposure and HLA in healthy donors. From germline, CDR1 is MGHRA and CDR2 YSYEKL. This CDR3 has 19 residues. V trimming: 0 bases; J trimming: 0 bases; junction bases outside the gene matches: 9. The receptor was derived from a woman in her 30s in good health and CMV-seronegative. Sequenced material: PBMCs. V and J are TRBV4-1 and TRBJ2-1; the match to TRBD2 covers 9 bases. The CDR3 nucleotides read TGCGCCAGCAGCCAAGAACAAGCGGGGGGCCGCAGCTCCTACAATGAGCAGTTCTTC. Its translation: CASSQEQAGGRSSYNEQFF.